This T cell receptor beta chain was observed in a study of CD8+ T cells in alopecia areata. Background on the study: Tofacitinib administration to treated patients was oral, at 5 to 10 mg twice daily.

The treatment denotes: oral pan-JAK inhibitor, 5-10 mg twice daily. In each case, RNA was isolated and then reverse transcribed into cDNA as the sequencing template. The assay was immunoSEQ multiplex PCR, and TCRdb's table has in-frame clones only and misses some. In the table there are more than 150,000 clones, roughly 46% of which are singletons. Germline CDR1 SGHVS, CDR2 FQNEAQ. V lost 5 bases and J 6 bases, leaving 20 bases between the germline ends. The CDR3 is 15 residues long. The starting material was CD8+ T cells sorted from blood, obtained at roughly week 53, from a patient treated with tofacitinib. The clonotype comes from a human donor with alopecia areata. The V gene is TRBV7-8, the J gene TRBJ2-7, with D tentatively TRBD2 (6 bases). The CDR3 DNA sequence: TGTGCCAGCAGCCCCCAGAAGCGGGCCGTGGGCGAGCAGTACTTC. It translates to CASSPQKRAVGEQYF.